Listed here are 6 T cell receptor beta chains from one sample, sequenced in a study of siplizumab effects on memory and regulatory T cells (dated by TCRdb to the late 2010s). Libraries were constructed by the immunoSEQ multiplex PCR assay. The table was pulled from immuneACCESS by TCRdb, which kept in-frame rearrangements only. Such tables lose some clones; where checked, under half of the loss comes from unresolved V genes, and the rest has no known cause. Recorded for this sample are around 100,000 clones; 90% to 95% of them occurred a single time. Around 0.68% of the sample comes from the top ten. The sequenced sample was Tregs sorted from blood. These receptors were taken from a human donor in good health.

This clone was found once. The chain has TRBV2 and TRBJ2-1; maybe TRBD2 (6 bases). V was pared by 7 bases and J by 0 bases, with 13 bases between. This CDR3 has 15 amino acids. CDR1 and CDR2 from the germline V gene are SNHLY and FYNNEI. In nucleotides, the CDR3 is TGTGCCAGCAAAGGAACCGGGAGCTCCTACAATGAGCAGTTCTTC. Protein product: CASKGTGSSYNEQFF.

In this sample, this clone turned up once. The chain combines TRBV5-5 with TRBJ1-5, with D perhaps matching TRBD1 (5 bases). The V gene lost 4 bases and the J gene lost 4 bases, with 24 bases spanning the gap. The germline gives CDR1 SGHKS, CDR2 YYEKEE (reference sequence). The CDR3 is made up of 18 amino acids. The CDR3 here is CASSPRYGTAVGNQPQHF. The CDR3 DNA reads TGTGCCAGCAGCCCAAGATACGGGACCGCGGTAGGAAATCAGCCCCAGCATTTT.

This sequence joins TRBV4-1 and TRBJ2-3; D gene ambiguous. V lost 2 bases and J 3 bases, leaving 9 bases between the germline ends. CDR1 and CDR2 (germline): MGHRA, YSYEKL. This CDR3 contains 14 residues. In DNA form, the CDR3 reads TGCGCCAGCAGCCAACCCAGAATTACAGATACGCAGTATTTT. Translation gives CASSQPRITDTQYF.

This clone was detected only once. J is TRBJ1-4 and V is TRBV2; a weak D match, TRBD1 (6 bases). Per germline, CDR1 SNHLY and CDR2 FYNNEI. The CDR3 covers 15 residues. Trimming took off 6 bases at V and 3 bases at J, with 14 bases between the two ends. The CDR3 region has the DNA TGTGCCAGCAGGATACAGGGTTCCTCTAATGAAAAACTGTTTTTT. Its translation is CASRIQGSSNEKLFF. Full variable domain (rest looked up from reference TRBV2 and TRBJ1-4): EPEVTQTPSHQVTQMGQEVILRCVPISNHLYFYWYRQILGQKVEFLVSFYNNEISEKSEIFDDQFSVERPDGSNFTLKIRSTKLEDSAMYFCASRIQGSSNEKLFFGSGTQLSVL.

The V gene is TRBV18, the J gene TRBJ1-1; D not certain. The CDR3 contains 14 residues. Germline V lookup: CDR1 KGHSH, CDR2 LQKENI. With 5 bases removed from V and 4 bases from J, the gap between germline ends came to 14 bases. The CDR3 loop is CASSVREVGTEAFF. The CDR3 DNA reads TGTGCCAGCTCAGTCCGGGAGGTTGGCACTGAAGCTTTCTTT.

This rearrangement joins TRBV6-6 to TRBJ2-2; D perhaps matches TRBD1 (6 bases). Germline V gene data show CDR1 as MNHNY and CDR2 as SVGAGI (reference sequence). V lost 1 base and J 4 bases, leaving 10 bases between the germline ends. CDR3 length: 15 residues. The CDR3 region is CASSYLPRGTGELFF. For the CDR3, the DNA is TGTGCCAGCAGTTACTTGCCCAGGGGCACCGGGGAGCTGTTTTTT.